Below are 25 T cell receptor beta chains sequenced from a single sample in a study of resident and recirculating memory T cells in vitiligo. Some clones are missing from TCRdb's copy, which holds only in-frame ones; the method was immunoSEQ multiplex PCR. This sample has about 42,000 clones, with around 90% found just once. The source material was blood. The receptors originated from a male donor with vitiligo.

The chain combines TRBV5-6 with TRBJ2-5, with D perhaps matching TRBD1 (6 bases). This CDR3 has 13 amino acids. The germline V gene encodes CDR1 SGHDT and CDR2 YYEEEE. Trimming removed 4 bases from V and 4 bases from J, with 11 bases in between. CDR3 residues: CASSATGIETQYF. CDR3 coding DNA: TGTGCCAGCAGCGCAACAGGGATAGAGACCCAGTACTTC. The whole variable domain, remainder taken from reference TRBV5-6 and TRBJ2-5, is DAGVTQSPTHLIKTRGQQVTLRCSPKSGHDTVSWYQQALGQGPQFIFQYYEEEERQRGNFPDRFSGHQFPNYSSELNVNALLLGDSALYLCASSATGIETQYFGPGTRLLVL.

This chain joins TRBV7-4 and TRBJ1-6; a possible D gene is TRBD1 (6 bases). This CDR3 region has 19 residues. From germline, CDR1 is SGHVT and CDR2 SQSDAQ. V lost 1 base, J lost 1 base, and 17 bases lay in between. This chain's CDR3 is CASSLETPPQGSYNSPLHF. The DNA of the CDR3 is TGTGCCAGCAGCTTAGAGACTCCCCCACAGGGTTCCTATAATTCACCCCTCCACTTT.

The chain couples TRBV6-6 to TRBJ2-3, with 11 nucleotides matching TRBD1. Germline CDR1 and CDR2: MNHNY and SVGAGI (reference sequence). V dropped 6 bases and J dropped 4; count of bases not matched to a gene: 6. The CDR3 is made up of 15 amino acids. Written as DNA, the CDR3 is TGTGCCAGCAGCAGGGGACAGGGGGGCGCAGATACGCAGTATTTT. Translating it yields CASSRGQGGADTQYF.

The chain recombines TRBV7-2 with TRBJ1-1, with TRBD1 as a possible D gene (5 bases). The V and J ends lost 5 bases and 4 bases respectively, with 20 bases between them. This CDR3 has 16 residues. Looked up from germline, CDR1 is SGHTA and CDR2 is FQGNSA. This CDR3 is CASSPPEAGIGTEAFF. The CDR3 bases are TGTGCCAGCAGCCCCCCCGAGGCAGGGATAGGCACTGAAGCTTTCTTT.

This chain connects TRBV5-1 to TRBJ2-5; no firm D call. The J call may be faulty, since TRBJ2-7 better matches the DNA end. Per the germline V gene, CDR1 is SGHRS and CDR2 is YFSETQ. The CDR3 contains 14 residues. The CDR3 region is CASSLAEQPYEQYF. The DNA of the CDR3 is TGCGCCAGCAGCTTGGCCGAACAGCCTTACGAGCAGTACTTC.

The gene calls are TRBV5-1 and TRBJ2-5; D possibly corresponds to TRBD2 (5 bases). V was cut by 7 bases and J by 5 bases, with 15 bases left in between. The germline CDR1 and CDR2 sequences are SGHRS and YFSETQ. The CDR3 length is 13 residues. The CDR3 sequence: CASAIGLGETQYF. The CDR3 nucleotides are TGCGCCAGCGCCATCGGACTGGGGGAGACCCAGTACTTC.

This clone was seen a single time. This chain joins TRBV11-2 and TRBJ2-1; the match to TRBD1 covers 12 bases. Unmatched junction bases numbered 6, after V lost 4 bases and J lost 8 bases. The CDR3 is made up of 15 amino acids. The germline CDR1 and CDR2 sequences are SGHAT and FQNNGV. The CDR3 loop reads CASSSGTGGMYEQFF. In nucleotides, the CDR3 is TGTGCCAGCAGCTCCGGGACAGGGGGCATGTATGAGCAGTTCTTC.

This chain links TRBV9 with TRBJ2-2; D might be TRBD2 (6 bases). Germline V lookup: CDR1 SGDLS, CDR2 YYNGEE. With 4 bases removed from V and 7 bases from J, the gap between germline ends came to 11 bases. The CDR3 is 13 residues long. DNA of the CDR3: TGTGCCAGCAGCCCATACGGGAGCGGGGAGCTGTTTTTT. It is translated as CASSPYGSGELFF.

The chain uses TRBV18 and TRBJ1-4; 8 bases are a match to TRBD1. Per the germline V gene, CDR1 is KGHSH and CDR2 is LQKENI. With 1 base clipped from V and 7 bases from J, the junction kept 5 bases outside the gene matches. CDR3 length: 15 residues. The CDR3 DNA sequence: TGTGCCAGCTCACCACGGACAGGGAGGGGTGAAAAACTGTTTTTT. Protein sequence: CASSPRTGRGEKLFF.

V gene TRBV7-2 combines with J gene TRBJ2-1, with D hard to call. The CDR3 is made up of 12 amino acids. Trimming pared 5 bases from V and 4 bases from J, leaving 6 bases between. Germline values: CDR1 SGHTA, CDR2 FQGNSA. DNA of the CDR3: TGTGCCAGCAGCCAGGTTTACAATGAGCAGTTCTTC. It translates to CASSQVYNEQFF.

This sequence joins TRBV5-1 and TRBJ2-7; possibly TRBD2 for D (5 bases). Germline V lookup: CDR1 SGHRS, CDR2 YFSETQ. The CDR3 extends over 15 amino acids. V was pared by 0 bases and J by 0 bases, with 10 bases between. The CDR3 loop is CASSLAYGLSYEQYF. The CDR3 DNA sequence: TGCGCCAGCAGCTTGGCCTATGGACTCTCCTACGAGCAGTACTTC.

The chain has TRBV9 and TRBJ2-2; D remains ambiguous. CDR3 length: 11 amino acids. Germline values: CDR1 SGDLS, CDR2 YYNGEE. The ends were cut back, 6 bases at V and 5 bases at J, with 5 bases in the middle. The CDR3 protein is CASTRTGELFF. CDR3 coding DNA: TGTGCCAGCACCCGGACCGGGGAGCTGTTTTTT. Looking up the rest from reference TRBV9 and TRBJ2-2 gives the full variable domain: DSGVTQTPKHLITATGQRVTLRCSPRSGDLSVYWYQQSLDQGLQFLIQYYNGEERAKGNILERFSAQQFPDLHSELNLSSLELGDSALYFCASTRTGELFFGEGSRLTVL.

This clone was detected only a few times. The CDR3 protein is CASSEGTSSYEQYF. In DNA, the CDR3 is TGTGCCAGCAGTGAAGGGACTAGCTCCTACGAGCAGTACTTC. The rearrangement links TRBV6-1 to TRBJ2-7; 7 positions match TRBD2. Germline V gives CDR1 MNHNS, CDR2 SASEGT. This CDR3 spans 14 amino acids. With 1 base clipped from V and 0 bases from J, the junction kept 0 bases outside the gene matches.

The chain uses TRBV9 and TRBJ2-3; 8 positions match TRBD2. Trimming removed 4 bases from V and 4 bases from J; junction bases left unmatched: 8. Germline values: CDR1 SGDLS, CDR2 YYNGEE. The CDR3 spans 15 residues. CDR3 nucleotides: TGTGCCAGCAGCACCTCCGGGGGGGCCCCAGATACGCAGTATTTT. Translated: CASSTSGGAPDTQYF.

This clone turned up a few times. The same CDR3 can be traced to other DNA sequences in this sample. CDR3 sequence: CASSLDRGPLHF. DNA of the CDR3: TGTGCCAGCAGCTTGGACAGGGGACCCCTCCACTTT. This chain uses TRBV7-8 with TRBJ1-6, with 9 bases lining up with TRBD1. The ends lost 3 bases at V and 12 bases at J; junction bases unmatched: 0. CDR1 and CDR2 from the germline V gene are SGHVS and FQNEAQ. The CDR3 runs 12 residues. Full variable domain (missing parts from reference TRBV7-8 and TRBJ1-6): GAGVSQSPRYKVAKRGQDVALRCDPISGHVSLFWYQQALGQGPEFLTYFQNEAQLDKSGLPSDRFFAERPEGSVSTLKIQRTQQEDSAVYLCASSLDRGPLHFGNGTRLTVT.

This chain uses TRBV25-1 with TRBJ1-5; D may be TRBD1 (5 bases). The CDR3 runs 14 residues. CDR1 is MGHDK and CDR2 is SYGVNS in the germline V gene. V shed 8 bases and J shed 4 bases, with 15 bases lying between them. The CDR3, as DNA: TGTGCCAGCCCCCCCGCAGGGAAGAATCAGCCCCAGCATTTT. This translates into CASPPAGKNQPQHF.

V gene TRBV18 combines with J gene TRBJ2-5; 8 nucleotides agree with TRBD2. Germline lookup yields CDR1 KGHSH and CDR2 LQKENI. CDR3 length: 17 residues. With V trimmed by 1 base and J by 3 bases, 10 bases remained unmatched. CDR3 in DNA: TGTGCCAGCTCACCACTTTCCGGGGGGGCCCACGAAGAGACCCAGTACTTC. Its translation is CASSPLSGGAHEETQYF.

V usage is TRBV2 and J usage is TRBJ1-6; 8 bases are shared with TRBD1. The length of the CDR3 is 15 residues. CDR1 SNHLY and CDR2 FYNNEI come from the germline V gene. The V gene end was trimmed by 2 bases and the J gene end by 10 bases; junction bases not matched to a gene: 7. The CDR3 loop reads CASSEKGTGLSPLHF. The CDR3 nucleotides are TGTGCCAGCAGTGAAAAGGGGACAGGATTATCACCCCTCCACTTT.

The V gene is TRBV6-6, the J gene TRBJ2-2; 13 nucleotides match TRBD2. The CDR3 is 15 residues long. With 6 bases clipped from V and 6 bases from J, the junction kept 4 bases outside the gene matches. Looked up from germline, CDR1 is MNHNY and CDR2 is SVGAGI (reference sequence). CDR3 sequence reads: CASSRTSGGAGELFF. The CDR3 DNA is TGTGCCAGCAGCCGAACTAGCGGGGGGGCCGGGGAGCTGTTTTTT.

The chain uses TRBV13 and TRBJ2-7, with 7 positions matching TRBD2. Germline CDR1 reads PRHDT; CDR2 reads FYEKMQ (reference sequence). The CDR3 length is 14 residues. Trimming cost V 5 bases and J 3 bases; bases outside gene matches: 7. CDR3 amino acids: CASSPSGDDYEQYF. As DNA, the CDR3 is TGTGCCAGCAGCCCTAGCGGAGACGACTACGAGCAGTACTTC.

The chain joins TRBV5-1 to TRBJ2-5; 7 nucleotides align to TRBD1. The CDR3 is made up of 13 amino acids. Germline assignment: CDR1 SGHRS and CDR2 YFSETQ. The V segment lost 7 bases and the J segment 2 bases; nucleotides outside the gene matches: 5. The CDR3 coding sequence is TGCGCCAGCCAAAAGACAGGGCAAGAGACCCAGTACTTC. Protein sequence: CASQKTGQETQYF. The full variable domain, its missing parts supplied by reference TRBV5-1 and TRBJ2-5, is KAGVTQTPRYLIKTRGQQVTLSCSPISGHRSVSWYQQTPGQGLQFLFEYFSETQRNKGNFPGRFSGRQFSNSRSEMNVSTLELGDSALYLCASQKTGQETQYFGPGTRLLVL.

V usage is TRBV5-4 and J usage is TRBJ2-7, with D perhaps matching TRBD1 (5 bases). This CDR3 spans 15 amino acids. Germline CDR1 SGHNT, CDR2 YYREEE (reference sequence). V lost 4 bases, J lost 2 bases, and 16 bases lay in between. CDR3 in DNA: TGTGCCAGCAGCCCATCAATGGACACCACCTACGAGCAGTACTTC. Translated: CASSPSMDTTYEQYF.

V is TRBV10-2 and J is TRBJ2-3; D is possibly TRBD2 (6 bases). CDR1 is WSHSY, CDR2 SAAADI, per germline. The CDR3 extends over 14 amino acids. V lost 6 bases to trimming and J lost 1 base, with 11 bases between them. The CDR3 bases are TGCGCCAGCAGGAAGGGACTTCGCACAGATACGCAGTATTTT. Translating it yields CASRKGLRTDTQYF.

This sequence joins TRBV12-5 and TRBJ2-7; 7 bases are a match to TRBD2. Germline V gene data show CDR1 as LGHNT and CDR2 as FRNRAP. This CDR3 region has 16 residues. With V trimmed by 4 bases and J by 2 bases, 11 bases remained unmatched. CDR3 DNA: TGTGCTAGTGGTTGGGGGAGCGGGACGGCTACCTACGAGCAGTACTTC. Its translation: CASGWGSGTATYEQYF.

The chain combines TRBV9 with TRBJ1-4; D might be TRBD1 (5 bases). Germline V gene lookup returns CDR1 SGDLS and CDR2 YYNGEE. V dropped 0 bases and J dropped 2 bases, with 8 bases sitting between them. The CDR3 has 15 amino acids. CDR3 loop: CASSVAGATNEKLFF. DNA for the CDR3: TGTGCCAGCAGCGTAGCTGGGGCGACTAATGAAAAACTGTTTTTT.